The 31 T cell receptor beta chains below were found in one sample sequenced in a study of Ad26.COV2.S vaccination and SARS-CoV-2 variants (dated by TCRdb to the early 2020s). Libraries were made using the immunoSEQ multiplex PCR assay. TCRdb mirrors the immuneACCESS table, restricted to in-frame sequences. Some clones are absent from its copies; in checked studies, under half trace to an unresolved V gene, and the reason for the others is unknown. The sample yields 430,000 or so clones; 90% were counted once. 12% of the sample rests with the top ten. The treatment or condition label, as the study defines it: approximately 18 received Ad26.COV2.S at low or high dose, single or two shots; about five received placebo; per-sample allocation not given. For vaccine and placebo recipients, the sequenced repertoires came from samples collected on day 63 after the first injection. The sample here was peripheral blood, taken in a trial of Ad26.COV2.S vaccine versus placebo. The receptors come from a person between 18 and 65 years old who received the Ad26.COV2.S COVID-19 vaccine or a placebo.

The chain carries TRBV6-2 or TRBV6-3 and TRBJ1-4; 7 positions match TRBD1. This CDR3 comprises 16 residues. J gave up 5 bases and V 3 bases, and 9 bases lay outside the gene matches. From germline, CDR1 is MNHEY and CDR2 SVGEGT. Here the CDR3 DNA reads TGTGCCAGCAGTTATCAGTGGGGACAGCCGAATGAAAAACTGTTTTTT. Residues: CASSYQWGQPNEKLFF.

There are a few counts of this clone. The rearrangement uses TRBV2 and TRBJ1-2; 8 bases are shared with TRBD1. The CDR3 length is 13 residues. After removal of 6 bases from V and 4 bases from J, the junction contained 4 bases not matched to a gene. The germline CDR1 and CDR2 sequences are SNHLY and FYNNEI. DNA for the CDR3: TGTGCCAGCAGACGGACAGGGACCTATGGCTACACCTTC. Encoded protein: CASRRTGTYGYTF.

The rearrangement links TRBV30 to TRBJ2-4, with 9 bases fitting TRBD1. Germline loops: CDR1 GTSNPN, CDR2 SVGIG (reference sequence). J lost 9 bases, V lost 3 bases, and 12 bases had no gene match. This CDR3 is 15 amino acids long. This CDR3 is CAWSATGGSKGIQYF. DNA for the CDR3: TGTGCCTGGAGCGCAACAGGGGGCAGTAAAGGCATTCAGTACTTC. Full variable domain (rest looked up from reference TRBV30 and TRBJ2-4): SQTIHQWPATLVQPVGSPLSLECTVEGTSNPNLYWYRQAAGRGLQLLFYSVGIGQISSEVPQNLSASRPQDRQFILSSKKLLLSDSGFYLCAWSATGGSKGIQYFGAGTRLSVL.

V usage is TRBV6-5 and J usage is TRBJ2-3, with a tentative D call TRBD1 (5 bases). Germline CDR1 MNHEY, CDR2 SVGAGI. Trimming stripped 0 bases from V and 6 bases from J, with 13 bases between. The CDR3 sequence is 15 residues long. The CDR3, as DNA: TGTGCCAGCAGTTACTCGAGTCAGGCAGGGGATACGCAGTATTTT. Its translation: CASSYSSQAGDTQYF.

This clone showed up just a few times. The V call is TRBV27, the J call TRBJ1-5; possible D gene TRBD1, 6 bases. Germline lookup yields CDR1 MNHEY and CDR2 SMNVEV (reference sequence). The germline V and J ends were trimmed by 5 bases and 2 bases, with 16 bases remaining between them. CDR3 length: 16 residues. CDR3 bases: TGTGCCAGCAGTCCAAGTGGGGGGCTTGGCAATCAGCCCCAGCATTTT. As protein: CASSPSGGLGNQPQHF.

This sequence joins TRBV7-9 and TRBJ2-5; D gene unclear. CDR3 size: 13 residues. Germline V gene sequence: CDR1 SEHNR, CDR2 FQNEAQ (reference sequence). The V and J ends lost 3 bases and 6 bases respectively, with 11 bases between them. Here the CDR3 DNA reads TGTGCCAGCAGCTTCGGTCCTTTGAAGACCCAGTACTTC. Protein: CASSFGPLKTQYF. Full variable domain (missing parts from reference TRBV7-9 and TRBJ2-5): DTGVSQNPRHKITKRGQNVTFRCDPISEHNRLYWYRQTLGQGPEFLTYFQNEAQLEKSRLLSDRFSAERPKGSFSTLEIQRTEQGDSAMYLCASSFGPLKTQYFGPGTRLLVL.

The table lists this clone with a count of one. This chain uses TRBV7-3 with TRBJ1-5; tentative D call: TRBD1 (5 bases). Germline values: CDR1 SGHTA, CDR2 FQGTGA. This CDR3 spans 13 amino acids. V dropped 4 bases and J dropped 9 bases, with 13 bases sitting between them. This CDR3 reads CASSSDSLGPQHF. The DNA for the CDR3 is TGTGCCAGCAGCTCAGACAGCCTTGGGCCCCAGCATTTT.

This sequence joins TRBV6-2 or TRBV6-3 and TRBJ2-4; 8 nucleotides align to TRBD1. The J segment lost 5 bases and the V segment lost 5 bases, leaving 2 bases of the junction unmatched. This CDR3 is built from 13 residues. Germline V gives CDR1 MNHEY, CDR2 SVGEGT. CDR3 amino acids: CASSGQGQNIQYF. The CDR3 DNA reads TGTGCCAGCAGTGGACAGGGTCAAAACATTCAGTACTTC.

The chain carries TRBV6-5 and TRBJ2-7; D not resolved. This CDR3 has 15 residues. The V end lost 7 bases, the J end lost 2 bases, and 18 bases lay between the germline ends. Germline V gene lookup returns CDR1 MNHEY and CDR2 SVGAGI. Written as DNA, the CDR3 is TGTGCCAGCACCCTATCAGGTTCCGGAACCTACGAGCAGTACTTC. This translates into CASTLSGSGTYEQYF.

The rearrangement links TRBV4-2 to TRBJ2-6; 7 bases line up with TRBD2. The CDR3 consists of 19 residues. Germline V gene sequence: CDR1 LGHNA, CDR2 YNFKEQ. With V trimmed by 1 base and J by 4 bases, 13 bases remained unmatched. The CDR3 nucleotides are TGTGCCAGCAGCCAAGCCGCTCTAGCGGAGGGGTCGGGGGCCAACGTCCTGACTTTC. This sequence encodes CASSQAALAEGSGANVLTF.

The chain combines TRBV27 with TRBJ2-7, with no clear D. CDR1 MNHEY and CDR2 SMNVEV come from the germline V gene (reference sequence). This CDR3 comprises 13 residues. The V and J ends lost 5 bases and 1 base respectively, with 9 bases between them. The CDR3 nucleotides are TGTGCCAGCAGTATAGACACGTCCTACGAGCAGTACTTC. As protein: CASSIDTSYEQYF.

The chain links TRBV19 to TRBJ2-1; TRBD2 matches 8 bases. With 10 bases clipped from V and 3 bases from J, the junction kept 5 bases outside the gene matches. CDR1 is LNHDA and CDR2 is SQIVND in the germline V gene (reference sequence). The CDR3 extends over 13 amino acids. CDR3 nucleotide sequence: TGTGCCACCGACGGGACTAGCTACAATGAGCAGTTCTTC. Protein sequence: CATDGTSYNEQFF.

The CDR3 sequence is CSVDLSSGTDTQYF. The CDR3 DNA is TGCAGCGTTGACCTTTCGTCTGGCACAGATACGCAGTATTTT. The chain carries TRBV29-1 and TRBJ2-3; no firm D call. Germline CDR1 and CDR2: SQVTM and ANQGSEA. V lost 3 bases, J lost 1 base, and 11 bases lay in between. The CDR3 has 14 amino acids.

V gene TRBV4-3 combines with J gene TRBJ1-5; D unresolved. This CDR3 comprises 15 residues. Looked up from germline, CDR1 is LGHNA and CDR2 is YSLEER. V lost 3 bases and J 0 bases, leaving 9 bases between the germline ends. The CDR3 DNA follows: TGCGCCAGCAGCCAGTCGTTTAATAGCAATCAGCCCCAGCATTTT. It encodes CASSQSFNSNQPQHF.

This chain connects TRBV19 to TRBJ2-7; D possibly corresponds to TRBD2 (6 bases). With 4 bases removed from V and 1 base from J, the gap between germline ends came to 14 bases. The CDR3 is 15 residues long. Germline V CDR1 and CDR2: LNHDA, SQIVND (reference sequence). The CDR3 reads CASSRGGPASYEQYF. The CDR3 DNA reads TGTGCCAGTAGTAGGGGAGGACCGGCATCCTACGAGCAGTACTTC.

V usage is TRBV5-1 and J usage is TRBJ2-7; D gene uncertain. V was cut by 0 bases and J by 6 bases, with 16 bases left in between. Germline CDR1 and CDR2: SGHRS and YFSETQ. The CDR3 sequence is 15 residues long. The CDR3 sequence is CASSLGVSSLCEQYF. DNA of the CDR3: TGCGCCAGCAGCTTGGGAGTCAGCTCCCTTTGCGAGCAGTACTTC.

The chain carries TRBV7-8 and TRBJ2-2; 7 bases line up with TRBD2. Trimming cost V 4 bases and J 0 bases; bases outside gene matches: 2. Germline values: CDR1 SGHVS, CDR2 FQNEAQ. The CDR3 spans 15 residues. The CDR3 sequence is CASSSGLPNTGELFF. In DNA form, the CDR3 reads TGTGCCAGCAGCTCGGGACTACCGAACACCGGGGAGCTGTTTTTT.

CDR3 sequence reads: CASLPGLGGNEQFF. The CDR3 bases are TGTGCCAGCTTACCCGGGCTCGGAGGTAATGAGCAGTTCTTC. The chain carries TRBV7-9 and TRBJ2-1; D perhaps matches TRBD2 (5 bases). Trimming left V 8 bases short and J 7 bases short, with 18 bases between. Germline-derived CDR1 and CDR2 are SEHNR and FQNEAQ (reference sequence). The CDR3 covers 14 residues.

The V call is TRBV4-2, the J call TRBJ2-2; weak D call: TRBD2 (6 bases). The CDR3 has 13 amino acids. CDR1 and CDR2 (germline): LGHNA, YNFKEQ. Between the trimmed V and J ends, which lost 7 bases and 4 bases, there was a span of 10 bases. The DNA for the CDR3 is TGTGCCAGCACTCGGAGGGGCACCGGGGAGCTGTTTTTT. It codes for CASTRRGTGELFF.

The CDR3 coding sequence is TGTGCCAGCTCACCACCGACAGCAACTAATGAAAAACTGTTTTTT. It is translated as CASSPPTATNEKLFF. The rearrangement links TRBV18 to TRBJ1-4; D possibly corresponds to TRBD1 (5 bases). Trimming stripped 0 bases from V and 0 bases from J, with 5 bases between. CDR3 length: 15 amino acids. From germline, CDR1 is KGHSH and CDR2 LQKENI.

The rearrangement joins TRBV4-2 to TRBJ2-7; tentatively, D is TRBD2 (5 bases). Trimming took 3 bases from V and 1 from J, leaving 16 bases between them. CDR3 length equals 16 residues. Germline V CDR1 and CDR2: LGHNA, YNFKEQ. CDR3 bases: TGTGCCAGCAGCCAGGCGGGCAGGATTCTATCCTACGAGCAGTACTTC. Translating it yields CASSQAGRILSYEQYF.

V usage is TRBV6-1 and J usage is TRBJ2-1; D remains ambiguous. Germline V CDR1 and CDR2: MNHNS, SASEGT. V lost 5 bases to trimming and J lost 8 bases, with 7 bases between them. This CDR3 has 11 amino acids. The CDR3 loop is CASSLKDEQFF. CDR3 sequence (DNA): TGTGCCAGCAGTTTAAAAGATGAGCAGTTCTTC.

Notes on this clone: The junction differs from germline at one of its ends, possibly a read error. This chain links TRBV27 with TRBJ2-1; 13 bases line up with TRBD2. The CDR3 covers 16 residues. The germline gives CDR1 MNHEY, CDR2 SMNVEV (reference sequence). The CDR3 is CASSGLAGATAKRKLF. The CDR3 nucleotides are TGTGCCAGCAGCGGACTAGCGGGGGCTACCGCTAAGCGGAAGCTCTTC.

The chain has TRBV21-1 and TRBJ2-1. TRBV21-1 is an annotated pseudogene. The CDR3 has 12 amino acids. In DNA form, the CDR3 reads TGTGCCAGCAGCGGACGGGTGGATGAGCAGTTCTTC. As protein: CASSGRVDEQFF.

The chain employs TRBV27 and TRBJ2-5, with D unresolved. CDR1 and CDR2 (germline): MNHEY, SMNVEV (reference sequence). With 0 bases removed from V and 4 bases from J, the gap between germline ends came to 6 bases. The CDR3 is made up of 13 amino acids. Written as DNA, the CDR3 is TGTGCCAGCAGTTTATCGACACGAGAGACCCAGTACTTC. Protein product: CASSLSTRETQYF.

This clone was seen once. This rearrangement joins TRBV28 to TRBJ2-1; TRBD2 matches at 7 bases. Per germline, CDR1 MDHEN and CDR2 SYDVKM. V dropped 5 bases and J dropped 3; count of bases not matched to a gene: 7. This CDR3 has 15 amino acids. The CDR3 reads CASSPSGANYNEQFF. DNA for the CDR3: TGTGCCAGCAGTCCCAGCGGGGCGAACTACAATGAGCAGTTCTTC.

The chain joins TRBV19 to TRBJ2-7, with TRBD2 identical over 14 bases. Germline values: CDR1 LNHDA, CDR2 SQIVND (reference sequence). V gave up 3 bases and J gave up 2 bases; unmatched junction bases: 9. The CDR3 spans 18 residues. CDR3 loop: CASSMTSGRASIAYEQYF. Here the CDR3 DNA reads TGTGCCAGTAGTATGACTAGCGGGAGGGCCTCGATCGCCTACGAGCAGTACTTC.

The chain's CDR3 is CASSRRGETQYF. CDR3 sequence (DNA): TGTGCCAGCAGCCGTCGGGGAGAGACCCAGTACTTC. This chain connects TRBV5-6 to TRBJ2-5, with a weak D call TRBD2 (5 bases). The V end was cut by 4 bases, the J end by 4 bases, with 8 bases between. CDR1 SGHDT and CDR2 YYEEEE come from the germline V gene. The length of the CDR3 is 12 residues. Using reference TRBV5-6 and TRBJ2-5 for the parts outside the CDR3, the full variable domain is DAGVTQSPTHLIKTRGQQVTLRCSPKSGHDTVSWYQQALGQGPQFIFQYYEEEERQRGNFPDRFSGHQFPNYSSELNVNALLLGDSALYLCASSRRGETQYFGPGTRLLVL.

This chain connects TRBV5-6 to TRBJ2-1; TRBD2 agrees at 11 bases. V trimming: 3 bases; J trimming: 7 bases; junction bases outside the gene matches: 6. This CDR3 has 15 residues. Germline loops: CDR1 SGHDT, CDR2 YYEEEE. CDR3 nucleotides: TGTGCCAGCAGCTATCCAACTAGCGGGAGTAATGAGCAGTTCTTC. This codes for CASSYPTSGSNEQFF.

The chain uses TRBV10-2 and TRBJ2-1; D is undetermined. The CDR3 has 21 residues. V shed 4 bases and J shed 5 bases, with 33 bases lying between them. Germline CDR1 reads WSHSY; CDR2 reads SAAADI. The CDR3 DNA is TGCGCCAGCAGTGTTTTTATTTCGGTTTCGAGGCTTGAAGGAAGGGACAATGAGCAGTTCTTC. This translates into CASSVFISVSRLEGRDNEQFF.

V gene TRBV6-5 combines with J gene TRBJ1-6, with D possibly matching TRBD1 (5 bases). V was pared by 2 bases and J by 11 bases, with 10 bases between. In germline, CDR1 is MNHEY, CDR2 SVGAGI. This CDR3 is 13 amino acids long. The CDR3 region is CASSYAGGAPLHF. The CDR3 DNA follows: TGTGCCAGCAGTTACGCGGGGGGGGCACCCCTCCACTTT.